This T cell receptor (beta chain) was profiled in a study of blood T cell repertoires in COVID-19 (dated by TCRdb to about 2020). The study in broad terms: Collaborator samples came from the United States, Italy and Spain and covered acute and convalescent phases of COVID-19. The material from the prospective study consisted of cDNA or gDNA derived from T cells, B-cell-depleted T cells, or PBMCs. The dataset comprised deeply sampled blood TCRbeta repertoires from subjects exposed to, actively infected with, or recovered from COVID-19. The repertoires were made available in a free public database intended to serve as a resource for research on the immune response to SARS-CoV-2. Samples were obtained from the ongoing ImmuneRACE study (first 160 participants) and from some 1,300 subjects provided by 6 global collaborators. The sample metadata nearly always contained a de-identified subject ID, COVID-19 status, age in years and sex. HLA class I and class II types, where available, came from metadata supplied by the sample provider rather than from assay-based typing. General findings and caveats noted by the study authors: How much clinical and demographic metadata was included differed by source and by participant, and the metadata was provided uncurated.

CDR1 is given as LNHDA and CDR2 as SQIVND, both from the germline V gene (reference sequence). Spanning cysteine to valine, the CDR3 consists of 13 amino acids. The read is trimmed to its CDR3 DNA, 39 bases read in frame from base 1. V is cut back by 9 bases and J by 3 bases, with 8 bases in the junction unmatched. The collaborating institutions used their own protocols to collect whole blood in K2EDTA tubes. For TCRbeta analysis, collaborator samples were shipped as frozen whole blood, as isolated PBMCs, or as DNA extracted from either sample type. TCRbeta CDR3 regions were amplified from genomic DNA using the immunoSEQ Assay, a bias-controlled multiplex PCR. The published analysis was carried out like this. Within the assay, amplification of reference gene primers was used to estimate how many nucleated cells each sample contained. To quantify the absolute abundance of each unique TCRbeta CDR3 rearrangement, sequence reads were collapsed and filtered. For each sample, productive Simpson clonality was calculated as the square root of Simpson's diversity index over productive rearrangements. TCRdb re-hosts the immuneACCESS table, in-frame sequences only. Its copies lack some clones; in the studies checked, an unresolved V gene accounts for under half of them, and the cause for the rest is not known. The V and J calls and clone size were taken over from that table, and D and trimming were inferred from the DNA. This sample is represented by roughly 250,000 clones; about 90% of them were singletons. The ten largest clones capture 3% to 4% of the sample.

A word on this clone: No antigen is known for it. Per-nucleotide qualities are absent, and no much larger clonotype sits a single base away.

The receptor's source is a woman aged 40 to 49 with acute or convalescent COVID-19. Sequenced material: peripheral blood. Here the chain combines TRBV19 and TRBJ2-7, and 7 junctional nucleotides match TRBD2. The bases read TGTGCCAGCGTTGGGGCTAGCGGCTACGAGCAGTACGTC. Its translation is CASVGASGYEQYV.